This TCR beta chain was found in a study of early T cells in non-severe SARS-CoV-2 infection. About the research overall: Sequencing used unsorted whole-blood bulk RNA, so chains lack pairing.

This clonotype appeared many times. Its antigen is still unknown. General study points: The study's VDJdb matching favored anti-spike CD8 responses and missed private and CD4 specificities.

V lost 5 bases to trimming and J lost 2 bases; unmatched junction nucleotides: 10. CDR3 size: 16 residues. Germline CDR1 is SGHTS and CDR2 is YDEGEE. Individual cDNA molecules were tagged with unique molecular identifiers, the study reported. TCRdb analysed the 5' RACE reads with MiXCR anew, one entry per CDR3 protein. The sample contains 74,000 or so distinct CDR3 sequences, about 9.9% of which appear only once. The material sequenced was whole blood. This sequence was found in an adult who was a healthcare worker with PCR-confirmed SARS-CoV-2 infection or an uninfected control (not recorded which). This rearrangement joins TRBV5-8 to TRBJ2-1, with 7 bases matching TRBD2. The CDR3 DNA reads as TGTGCCAGCAGTTCCTTAAGCGGGGCCACCTACAATGAGCAGTTCTTC. Its protein is CASSSLSGATYNEQFF.